Below are 4 T cell receptor beta chains sequenced from a single sample in a study of CD8+ T cells in alopecia areata. Described treatment: oral pan-JAK inhibitor, 5-10 mg twice daily. RNA extraction and reverse transcription yielded cDNA as sequencing template. The data were produced by immunoSEQ multiplex PCR, yet TCRdb's version contains in-frame clones alone and is incomplete. The data show some 190,000 clones, more than 55% seen once. Specimen: CD4+ T cells sorted from blood, collected at week 4, from a patient treated with tofacitinib. These TCRs come from a human donor with alopecia areata.

There are a few counts of this clone. The chain joins TRBV4-1 to TRBJ1-5, with 7 bases fitting TRBD1. CDR1 MGHRA and CDR2 YSYEKL come from the germline V gene. The length of the CDR3 is 15 residues. The J segment lost 7 bases and the V segment lost 1 base, leaving 7 bases of the junction unmatched. The CDR3 protein is CASSQVLPTGQPQHF. The CDR3 nucleotides read TGCGCCAGCAGCCAAGTCCTTCCGACAGGGCAGCCCCAGCATTTT.

This chain uses TRBV29-1 with TRBJ2-7; 7 nucleotides align to TRBD1. The CDR3 runs 13 residues. V dropped 3 bases and J dropped 6; count of bases not matched to a gene: 8. In germline, CDR1 is SQVTM, CDR2 ANQGSEA. This chain's CDR3 is CSVDRGQAGEQYF. The CDR3 DNA sequence: TGCAGCGTTGATAGAGGACAGGCTGGCGAGCAGTACTTC.

The chain links TRBV30 to TRBJ1-2; maybe TRBD1 (5 bases). Trimming cost V 0 bases and J 8 bases, with 13 bases left between them. The CDR3 consists of 13 residues. Germline-derived CDR1 and CDR2 are GTSNPN and SVGIG (reference sequence). CDR3 nucleotide sequence: TGTGCCTGGAGTGTACATAGGGGCGACGGCTACACCTTC. Amino acid sequence: CAWSVHRGDGYTF.

This chain connects TRBV15 to TRBJ2-5, with a possible D match to TRBD1 (6 bases). The CDR3 totals 14 residues. Germline V gene data show CDR1 as LNHNV and CDR2 as YYDKDF (reference sequence). Trimming removed 0 bases from V and 4 bases from J, with 9 bases in between. The CDR3 DNA follows: TGTGCCACCAGCAGAGATGTCAGGGGAGAGACCCAGTACTTC. It specifies CATSRDVRGETQYF.